The rows below give T cell receptor beta chains drawn from one sample of a study of early T cells in non-severe SARS-CoV-2 infection. TCRdb re-called the 5' RACE reads with MiXCR, one entry per CDR3 protein. The profile shows 64,000 or so distinct CDR3 sequences, around 14% of them singletons. What was sequenced was whole blood. All receptors derive from an adult who was a healthcare worker with PCR-confirmed SARS-CoV-2 infection or an uninfected control (not recorded which). CDR3s include the opening cysteine and the closing phenylalanine or tryptophan. Each record gives: V gene, CDR3 protein.

v_call: TRBV6-2/TRBV6-3
cdr3_aa: CASRHSREGVEAFF

v_call: TRBV7-9
cdr3_aa: CASRAGAYGYTF

v_call: TRBV18
cdr3_aa: CASSPLGNTEAFF

v_call: TRBV7-3
cdr3_aa: CASSYLRTGGDEQFF

v_call: TRBV7-9
cdr3_aa: CASGQISYEQYF

v_call: TRBV3-1
cdr3_aa: CASSQAAGGPGEQFF

v_call: TRBV7-2
cdr3_aa: CASSLVGVLTDTQYF

v_call: TRBV29-1
cdr3_aa: CSGGLAVQETQYF

v_call: TRBV7-2
cdr3_aa: CASSLTTAQETQYF

v_call: TRBV2
cdr3_aa: CATARGQESYGYTF